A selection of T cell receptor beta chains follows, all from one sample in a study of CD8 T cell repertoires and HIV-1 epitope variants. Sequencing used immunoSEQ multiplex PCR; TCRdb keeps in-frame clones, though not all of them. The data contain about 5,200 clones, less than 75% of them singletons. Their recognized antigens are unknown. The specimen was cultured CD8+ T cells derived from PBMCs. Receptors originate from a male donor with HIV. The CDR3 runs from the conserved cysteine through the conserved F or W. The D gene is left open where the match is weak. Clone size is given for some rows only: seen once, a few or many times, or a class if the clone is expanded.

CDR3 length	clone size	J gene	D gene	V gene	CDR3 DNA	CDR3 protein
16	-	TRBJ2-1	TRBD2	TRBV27	TGTGCCAGCAGACCGTTTGGGACTAGCGGGAGGAATGAGCAGTTCTTC	CASRPFGTSGRNEQFF
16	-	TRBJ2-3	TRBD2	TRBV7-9	TGTGCCAGCAGCTTAGTACAGCGGGGAAACACAGATACGCAGTATTTT	CASSLVQRGNTDTQYF
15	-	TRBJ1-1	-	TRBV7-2	TGTGCCAGCAGCTTAGACGCAACAGGGTACACTGAAGCTTTCTTT	CASSLDATGYTEAFF
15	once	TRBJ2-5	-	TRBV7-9	TGTGCCAGCAGCTTTGGGCGGGGATCCGCCGAGACCCAGTACTTC	CASSFGRGSAETQYF
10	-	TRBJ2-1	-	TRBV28	TGTGCCAGCTTTCGTAATGAGCAGTTCTTC	CASFRNEQFF
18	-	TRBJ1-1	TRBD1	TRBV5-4	TGTGCCAGCAGCTTTCGGCTGACAGGGGCAGGAGTGAACACTGAAGCTTTCTTT	CASSFRLTGAGVNTEAFF
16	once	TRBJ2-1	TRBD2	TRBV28	TGTGCCAGCAGTTCAGGAGCGGGAGGTACTTGGAATGAGCAGTTCTTC	CASSSGAGGTWNEQFF
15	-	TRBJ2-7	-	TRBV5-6	TGTGCCAGCAGCTTGTGGCTTGCGTCCCCCTTCGAGCAGTACTTC	CASSLWLASPFEQYF
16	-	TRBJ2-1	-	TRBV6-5	TGTGCCAGCAGTTACTCAGCGGCCAGCTCCTACAATGAGCAGTTCTTC	CASSYSAASSYNEQFF
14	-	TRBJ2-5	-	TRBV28	TGTGCCAGCAGTTTTCCTGGATTCGCAGAGACCCAGTACTTC	CASSFPGFAETQYF
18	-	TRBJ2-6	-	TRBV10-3	TGTGCCATCAGTGAGTCGGGGCTTCCGGGGGATGGGGCCAACGTCCTGACTTTC	CAISESGLPGDGANVLTF
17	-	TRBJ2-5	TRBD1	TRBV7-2	TGTGCCAGCAGCTTAGCCCGGGACAGGAGTGGGAGAGAGACCCAGTACTTC	CASSLARDRSGRETQYF
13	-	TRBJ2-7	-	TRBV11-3	TGTGCCAGCAGCTCTGACCAGGTTAGCGAGCAGTACTTC	CASSSDQVSEQYF
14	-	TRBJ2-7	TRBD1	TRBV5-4	TGTGCCAGCAGCTTGGTGGACAGGTCCTACGAGCAGTACTTC	CASSLVDRSYEQYF
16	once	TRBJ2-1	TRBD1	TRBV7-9	TGTGCCAGCAGCTACGAAACCGGGACAGGATACAATGAGCAGTTCTTC	CASSYETGTGYNEQFF
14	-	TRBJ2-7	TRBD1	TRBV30	TGTGCCTGGAAGGGGACAGGGCTTTCCTACGAGCAGTACTTC	CAWKGTGLSYEQYF
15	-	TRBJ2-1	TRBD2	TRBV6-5	TGTGCCAGCAGTTACGGGAGCGGGGGCGGGAATGAGCAGTTCTTC	CASSYGSGGGNEQFF
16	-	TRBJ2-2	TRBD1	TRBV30	TGTGCCTGGAGTGCCCCGGGACAGGGCTTGGGCGGGGAGCTGTTTTTT	CAWSAPGQGLGGELFF
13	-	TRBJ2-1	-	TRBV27	TGTGCCAGCAGTTTAGGTCTGAGGAATGAGCAGTTCTTC	CASSLGLRNEQFF
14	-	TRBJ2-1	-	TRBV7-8	TGTGCCAGCAGCTTAGGGGGGCTAGCAAATGAGCAGTTCTTC	CASSLGGLANEQFF
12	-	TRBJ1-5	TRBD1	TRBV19	TGTGCCGGCGGACAGGGGAATCAGCCCCAGCATTTT	CAGGQGNQPQHF
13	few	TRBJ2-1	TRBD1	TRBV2	TGTGCCAGCGGGCAGGGGGCGCATAATGAGCAGTTCTTC	CASGQGAHNEQFF
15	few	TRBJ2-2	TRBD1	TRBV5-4	TGTGCCAGCAGCTCAGACAGGGGGGGCACCGGGGAGCTGTTTTTT	CASSSDRGGTGELFF
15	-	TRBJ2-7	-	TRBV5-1	TGCGCCAGCAGCTTGGCCGAGGGCAGTACCTACGAGCAGTACTTC	CASSLAEGSTYEQYF
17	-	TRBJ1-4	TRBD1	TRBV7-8	TGTGCCAGCAGCTTAGGAGTCAACCCCCAGGGGGGAGAAAAACTGTTTTTT	CASSLGVNPQGGEKLFF
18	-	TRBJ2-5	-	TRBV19	TGTGCCAGTAGTATAGGCATGGGGGGCGGGAGAGCGCGTGAGACCCAGTACTTC	CASSIGMGGGRARETQYF
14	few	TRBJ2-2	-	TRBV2	TGTGCCAGCAGCACCGGGACTGGCTCCTGGGAGCTGTTTTTT	CASSTGTGSWELFF
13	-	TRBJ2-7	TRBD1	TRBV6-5	TGTGCCAGCAGTTACGGACAGGGCGGCGAGCAGTACTTC	CASSYGQGGEQYF
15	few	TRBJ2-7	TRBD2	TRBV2	TGTGCCAGCAGTGAGGAGACTAGCGGTTCCTACGAGCAGTACTTC	CASSEETSGSYEQYF
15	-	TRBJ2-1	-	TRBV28	TGTGCCAGCAGTTTTCTAGCTAGCTCCTACAATGAGCAGTTCTTC	CASSFLASSYNEQFF